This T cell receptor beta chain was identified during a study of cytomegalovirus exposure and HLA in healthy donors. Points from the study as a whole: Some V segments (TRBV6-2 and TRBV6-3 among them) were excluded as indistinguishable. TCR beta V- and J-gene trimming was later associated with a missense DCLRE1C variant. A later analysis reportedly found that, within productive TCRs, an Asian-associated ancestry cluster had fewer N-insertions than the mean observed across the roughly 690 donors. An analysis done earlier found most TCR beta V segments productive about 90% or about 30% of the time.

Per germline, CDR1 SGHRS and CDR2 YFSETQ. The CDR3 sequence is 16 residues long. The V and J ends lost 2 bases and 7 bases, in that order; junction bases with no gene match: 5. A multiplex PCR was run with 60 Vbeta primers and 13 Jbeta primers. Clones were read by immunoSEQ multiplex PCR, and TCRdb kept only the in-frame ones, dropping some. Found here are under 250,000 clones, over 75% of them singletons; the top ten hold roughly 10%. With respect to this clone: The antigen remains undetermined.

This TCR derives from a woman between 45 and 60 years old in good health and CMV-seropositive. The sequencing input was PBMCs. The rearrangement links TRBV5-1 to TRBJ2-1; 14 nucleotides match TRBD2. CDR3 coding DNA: TGCGCCAGCAGCTTTTGGACTAGCGGGGGGCCGAATGAGCAGTTCTTC. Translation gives CASSFWTSGGPNEQFF.